This T cell receptor beta chain emerged from a study of T cells in Graves' hyperthyroidism and ophthalmopathy. The overall study: Any treatment followed the collection of peripheral blood at initial diagnosis.

Under 12 ml fresh peripheral blood yielded the PBMCs. The V gene lost 3 bases and the J gene lost 0 bases, with 9 bases spanning the gap. The CDR3 covers 16 residues. Germline V gene data show CDR1 as SEHNR and CDR2 as FQNEAQ (reference sequence). TCR beta CDR3 sequences were amplified from RNA transcripts. The HTBI primer set served for first-round RT-PCR of the TCR CDR3. Each CDR3 protein gets one entry after TCRdb re-called the multiplex PCR reads with MiXCR. The sample yields 800,000 or so distinct CDR3 sequences, 35% to 45% seen once. This rearrangement joins TRBV7-9 to TRBJ1-6; D ambiguous. The receptor was isolated from a young man with Graves' hyperthyroidism. The sequenced sample was blood. CDR3 amino acids: CASSFGLSSYNSPLHF. The CDR3 DNA follows: TGTGCCAGCAGCTTCGGCTTGAGCTCCTATAATTCACCCCTCCACTTT.